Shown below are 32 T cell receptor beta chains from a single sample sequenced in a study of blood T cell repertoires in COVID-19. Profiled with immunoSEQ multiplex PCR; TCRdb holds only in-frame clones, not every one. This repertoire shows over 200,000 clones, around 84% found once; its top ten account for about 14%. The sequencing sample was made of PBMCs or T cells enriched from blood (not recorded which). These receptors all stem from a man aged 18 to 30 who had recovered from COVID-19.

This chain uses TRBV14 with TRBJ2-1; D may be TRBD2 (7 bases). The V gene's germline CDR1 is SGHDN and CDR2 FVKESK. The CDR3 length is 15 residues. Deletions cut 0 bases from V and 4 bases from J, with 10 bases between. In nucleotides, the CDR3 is TGTGCCAGCAGCCAAGACAGGGGACTATACAATGAGCAGTTCTTC. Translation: CASSQDRGLYNEQFF. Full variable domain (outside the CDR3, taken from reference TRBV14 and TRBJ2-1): EAGVTQFPSHSVIEKGQTVTLRCDPISGHDNLYWYRRVMGKEIKFLLHFVKESKQDESGMPNNRFLAERTGGTYSTLKVQPAELEDSGVYFCASSQDRGLYNEQFFGPGTRLTVL.

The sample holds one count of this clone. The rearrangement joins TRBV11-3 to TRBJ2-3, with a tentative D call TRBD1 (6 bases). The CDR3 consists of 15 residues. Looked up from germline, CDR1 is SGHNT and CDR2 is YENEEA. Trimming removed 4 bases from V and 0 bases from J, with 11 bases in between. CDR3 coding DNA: TGTGCCAGCAGCTCAGGGGTTTATAGCACAGATACGCAGTATTTT. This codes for CASSSGVYSTDTQYF.

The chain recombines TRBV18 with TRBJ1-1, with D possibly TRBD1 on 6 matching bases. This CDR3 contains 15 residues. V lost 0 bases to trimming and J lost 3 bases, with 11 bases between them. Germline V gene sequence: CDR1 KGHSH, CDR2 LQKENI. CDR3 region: CASSPPTGWDTEAFF. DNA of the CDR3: TGTGCCAGCTCACCACCCACAGGGTGGGACACTGAAGCTTTCTTT.

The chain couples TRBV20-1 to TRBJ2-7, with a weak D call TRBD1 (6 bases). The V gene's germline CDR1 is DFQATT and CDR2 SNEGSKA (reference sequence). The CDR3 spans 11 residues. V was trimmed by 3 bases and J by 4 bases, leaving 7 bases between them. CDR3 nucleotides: TGCAGTGCTAGCGACAGGTACGAGCAGTACTTC. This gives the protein CSASDRYEQYF.

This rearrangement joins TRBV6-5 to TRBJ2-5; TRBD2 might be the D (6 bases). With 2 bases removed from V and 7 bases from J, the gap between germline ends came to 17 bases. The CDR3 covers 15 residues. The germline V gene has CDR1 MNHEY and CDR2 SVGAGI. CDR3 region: CASSYGGAGVRTQYF. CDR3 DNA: TGTGCCAGCAGTTACGGAGGGGCAGGTGTAAGGACCCAGTACTTC.

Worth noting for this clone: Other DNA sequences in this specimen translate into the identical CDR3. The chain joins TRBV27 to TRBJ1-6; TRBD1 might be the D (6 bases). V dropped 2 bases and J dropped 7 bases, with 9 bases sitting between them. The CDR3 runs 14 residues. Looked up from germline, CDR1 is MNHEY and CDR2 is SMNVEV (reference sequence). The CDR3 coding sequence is TGTGCCAGCAGTTTAGCCAGGGGAAATTCACCCCTCCACTTT. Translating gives CASSLARGNSPLHF.

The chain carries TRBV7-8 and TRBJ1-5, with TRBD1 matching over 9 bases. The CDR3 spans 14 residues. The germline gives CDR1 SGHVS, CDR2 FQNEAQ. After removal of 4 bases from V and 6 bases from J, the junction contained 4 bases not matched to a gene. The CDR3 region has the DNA TGTGCCAGCAGCTCACAGGGGGCTAGTCAGCCCCAGCATTTT. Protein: CASSSQGASQPQHF.

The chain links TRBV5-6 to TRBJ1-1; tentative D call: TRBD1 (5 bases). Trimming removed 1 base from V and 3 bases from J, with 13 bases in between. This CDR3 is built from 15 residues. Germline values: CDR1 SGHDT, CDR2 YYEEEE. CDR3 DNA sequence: TGTGCCAGCAGCTTGTTAGGTATAGGGGACACTGAAGCTTTCTTT. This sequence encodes CASSLLGIGDTEAFF.

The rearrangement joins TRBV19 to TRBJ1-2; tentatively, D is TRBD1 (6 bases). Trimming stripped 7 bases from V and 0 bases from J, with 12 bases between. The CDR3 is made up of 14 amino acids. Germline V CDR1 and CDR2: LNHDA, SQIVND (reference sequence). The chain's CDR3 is CASNPGDTNYGYTF. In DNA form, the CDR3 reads TGTGCCAGTAACCCAGGGGACACTAACTATGGCTACACCTTC. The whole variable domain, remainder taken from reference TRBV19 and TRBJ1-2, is DGGITQSPKYLFRKEGQNVTLSCEQNLNHDAMYWYRQDPGQGLRLIYYSQIVNDFQKGDIAEGYSVSREKKESFPLTVTSAQKNPTAFYLCASNPGDTNYGYTFGSGTRLTVV.

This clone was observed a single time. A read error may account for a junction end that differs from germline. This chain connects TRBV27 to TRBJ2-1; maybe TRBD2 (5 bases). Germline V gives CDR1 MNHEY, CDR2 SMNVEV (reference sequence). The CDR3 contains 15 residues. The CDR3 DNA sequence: TGTGCCAGCAGTTTATGGGCTAGCTCCCACAATGAGCAGTTCTTC. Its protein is CASSLWASSHNEQFF.

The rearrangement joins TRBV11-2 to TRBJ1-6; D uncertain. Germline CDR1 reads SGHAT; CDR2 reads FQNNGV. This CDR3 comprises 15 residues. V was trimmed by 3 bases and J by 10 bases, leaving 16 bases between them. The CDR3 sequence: CASSFDPSSGSPLHF. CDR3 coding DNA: TGTGCCAGCAGCTTCGACCCCTCTTCGGGATCACCCCTCCACTTT.

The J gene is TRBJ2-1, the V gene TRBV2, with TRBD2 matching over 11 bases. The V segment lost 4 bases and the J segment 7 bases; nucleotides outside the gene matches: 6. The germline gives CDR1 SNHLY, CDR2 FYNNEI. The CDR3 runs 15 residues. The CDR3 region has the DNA TGTGCCAGCAGTGCAGGACTAGCGGGTGGGAATGAGCAGTTCTTC. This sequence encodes CASSAGLAGGNEQFF. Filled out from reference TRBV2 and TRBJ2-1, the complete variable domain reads EPEVTQTPSHQVTQMGQEVILRCVPISNHLYFYWYRQILGQKVEFLVSFYNNEISEKSEIFDDQFSVERPDGSNFTLKIRSTKLEDSAMYFCASSAGLAGGNEQFFGPGTRLTVL.

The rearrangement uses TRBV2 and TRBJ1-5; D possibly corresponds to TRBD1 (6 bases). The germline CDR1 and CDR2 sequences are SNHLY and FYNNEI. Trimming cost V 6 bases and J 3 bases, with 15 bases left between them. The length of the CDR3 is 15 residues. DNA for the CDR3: TGTGCCAGCAGAGAGCAGACAGGTTCCAATCAGCCCCAGCATTTT. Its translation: CASREQTGSNQPQHF.

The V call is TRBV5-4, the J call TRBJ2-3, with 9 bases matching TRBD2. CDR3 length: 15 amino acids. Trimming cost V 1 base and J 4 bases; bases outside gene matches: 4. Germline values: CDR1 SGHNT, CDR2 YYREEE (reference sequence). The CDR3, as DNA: TGTGCCAGCAGCTTGAGACTAGCGGAGGCAGATACGCAGTATTTT. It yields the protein CASSLRLAEADTQYF.

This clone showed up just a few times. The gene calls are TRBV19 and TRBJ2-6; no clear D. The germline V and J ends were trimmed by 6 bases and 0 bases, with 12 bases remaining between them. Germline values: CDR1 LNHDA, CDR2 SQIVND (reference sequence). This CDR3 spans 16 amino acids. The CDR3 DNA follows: TGTGCCAGTAGCACCTCCGGGTCCTCTGGGGCCAACGTCCTGACTTTC. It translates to CASSTSGSSGANVLTF.

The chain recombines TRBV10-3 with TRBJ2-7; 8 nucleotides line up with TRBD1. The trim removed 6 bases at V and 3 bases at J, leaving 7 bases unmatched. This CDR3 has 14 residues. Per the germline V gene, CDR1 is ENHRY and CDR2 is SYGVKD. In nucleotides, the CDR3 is TGTGCCATCAGCGCGACAGGGGATATCTACGAGCAGTACTTC. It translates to CAISATGDIYEQYF.

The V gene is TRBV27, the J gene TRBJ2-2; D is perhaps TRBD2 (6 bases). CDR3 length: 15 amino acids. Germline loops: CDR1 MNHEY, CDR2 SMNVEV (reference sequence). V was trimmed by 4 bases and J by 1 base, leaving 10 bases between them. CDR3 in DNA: TGTGCCAGCAGTTCGGGGGAGTGGAACACCGGGGAGCTGTTTTTT. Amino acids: CASSSGEWNTGELFF.

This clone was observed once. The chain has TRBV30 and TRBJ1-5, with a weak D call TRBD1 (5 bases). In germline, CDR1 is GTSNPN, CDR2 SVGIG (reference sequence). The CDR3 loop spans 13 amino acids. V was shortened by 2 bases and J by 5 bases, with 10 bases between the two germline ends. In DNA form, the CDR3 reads TGTGCCTGGAGTAGACAGAATTATCAGCCCCAGCATTTT. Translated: CAWSRQNYQPQHF.

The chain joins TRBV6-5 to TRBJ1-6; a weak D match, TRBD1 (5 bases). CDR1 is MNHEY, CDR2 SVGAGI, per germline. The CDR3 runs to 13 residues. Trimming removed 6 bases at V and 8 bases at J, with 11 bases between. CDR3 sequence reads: CASRAGSYSPLHF. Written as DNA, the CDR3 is TGTGCCAGCAGGGCAGGGTCATATTCACCCCTCCACTTT.

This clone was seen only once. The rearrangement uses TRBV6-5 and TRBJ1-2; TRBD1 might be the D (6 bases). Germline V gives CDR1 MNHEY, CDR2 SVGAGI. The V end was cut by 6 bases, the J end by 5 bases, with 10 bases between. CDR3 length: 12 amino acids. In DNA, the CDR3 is TGTGCCAGCAGGATGGACAGATATGGCTACACCTTC. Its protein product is CASRMDRYGYTF.

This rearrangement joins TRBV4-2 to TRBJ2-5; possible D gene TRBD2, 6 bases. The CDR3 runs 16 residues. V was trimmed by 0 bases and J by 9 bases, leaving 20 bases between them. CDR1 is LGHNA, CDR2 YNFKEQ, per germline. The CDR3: CASSQDGTGLTAPQYF. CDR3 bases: TGTGCCAGCAGCCAAGATGGGACGGGACTCACAGCCCCCCAGTACTTC.

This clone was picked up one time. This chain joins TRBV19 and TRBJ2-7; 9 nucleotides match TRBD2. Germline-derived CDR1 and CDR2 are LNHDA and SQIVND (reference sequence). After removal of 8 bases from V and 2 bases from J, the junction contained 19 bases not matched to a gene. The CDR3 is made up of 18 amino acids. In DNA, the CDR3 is TGTGCCAGTCTCCTCCCCCCTCCCGGGACTAGCTGGGCCTACGAGCAGTACTTC. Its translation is CASLLPPPGTSWAYEQYF.

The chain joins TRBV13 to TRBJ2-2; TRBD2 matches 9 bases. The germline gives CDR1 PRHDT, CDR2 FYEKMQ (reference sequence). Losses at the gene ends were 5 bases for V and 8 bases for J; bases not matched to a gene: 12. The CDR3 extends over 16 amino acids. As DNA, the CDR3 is TGTGCCAGCAGCATAGCCCTAGCGGGATCTTGGGGGGAGCTGTTTTTT. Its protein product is CASSIALAGSWGELFF.

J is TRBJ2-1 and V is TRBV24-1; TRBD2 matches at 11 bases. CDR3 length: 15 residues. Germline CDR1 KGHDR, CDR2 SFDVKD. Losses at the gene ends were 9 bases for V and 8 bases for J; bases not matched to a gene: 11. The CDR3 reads CATLRRTSGWYEQFF. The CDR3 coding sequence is TGTGCCACCCTTCGAAGGACTAGCGGGTGGTATGAGCAGTTCTTC.

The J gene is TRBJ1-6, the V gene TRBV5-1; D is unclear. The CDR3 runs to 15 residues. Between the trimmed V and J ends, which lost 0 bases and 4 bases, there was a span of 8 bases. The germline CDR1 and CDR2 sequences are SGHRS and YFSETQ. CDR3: CASSLVAGYNSPLHF. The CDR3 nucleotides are TGCGCCAGCAGCTTGGTGGCGGGTTATAATTCACCCCTCCACTTT.

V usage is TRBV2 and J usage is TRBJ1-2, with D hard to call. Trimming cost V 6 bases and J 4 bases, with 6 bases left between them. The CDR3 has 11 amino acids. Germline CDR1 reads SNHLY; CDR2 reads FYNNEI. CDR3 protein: CASSRGYGYTF. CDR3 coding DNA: TGTGCCAGCAGCCGGGGCTATGGCTACACCTTC.

In nucleotides, the CDR3 is TGTGCCAGCATTTCAGACAGGGGCCTGGAGACCCAGTACTTC. Its translation: CASISDRGLETQYF. The V call is TRBV2, the J call TRBJ2-5; 8 bases fit TRBD1. Germline assignment: CDR1 SNHLY and CDR2 FYNNEI. The CDR3 loop spans 14 amino acids. The V and J ends lost 7 bases and 5 bases, in that order; junction bases with no gene match: 9.

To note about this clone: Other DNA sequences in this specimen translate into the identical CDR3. The chain's CDR3 is CASSLDGGNEQFF. CDR3 nucleotide sequence: TGCGCCAGCAGCTTGGACGGGGGCAATGAGCAGTTCTTC. The chain carries TRBV5-1 and TRBJ2-1; D is possibly TRBD2 (6 bases). The CDR3 has 13 residues. Germline CDR1 is SGHRS and CDR2 is YFSETQ. V lost 0 bases and J 6 bases, leaving 7 bases between the germline ends.

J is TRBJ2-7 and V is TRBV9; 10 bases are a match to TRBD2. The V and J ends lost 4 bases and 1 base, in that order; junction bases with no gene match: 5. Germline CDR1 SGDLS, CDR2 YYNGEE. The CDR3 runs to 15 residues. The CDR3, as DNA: TGTGCCAGCAGCAGGTCTAGCGGGAGTTCCTACGAGCAGTACTTC. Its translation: CASSRSSGSSYEQYF.

The CDR3 region is CASSLTSGQGLEKLFF. Written as DNA, the CDR3 is TGCGCCAGCAGCCTAACATCGGGACAGGGCCTTGAAAAACTGTTTTTT. V and J are TRBV5-1 and TRBJ1-4; 9 bases are shared with TRBD1. V shed 4 bases and J 7 bases; nucleotides not matched to a gene: 11. Per germline, CDR1 SGHRS and CDR2 YFSETQ. The CDR3 contains 16 residues.

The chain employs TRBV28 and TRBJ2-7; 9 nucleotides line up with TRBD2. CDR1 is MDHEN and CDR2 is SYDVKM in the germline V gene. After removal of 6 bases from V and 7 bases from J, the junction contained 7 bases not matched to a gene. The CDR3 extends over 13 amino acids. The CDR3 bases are TGTGCCAGCAGCGTAGCGGGAGAAGGTGAGCAGTACTTC. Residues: CASSVAGEGEQYF.

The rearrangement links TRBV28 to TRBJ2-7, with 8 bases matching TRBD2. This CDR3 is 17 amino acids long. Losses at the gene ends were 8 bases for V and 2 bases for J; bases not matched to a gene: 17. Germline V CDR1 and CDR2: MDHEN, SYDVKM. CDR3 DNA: TGTGCCAGCCTTACGGGGGGGGTGGAGCGGGCCCCCTACGAGCAGTACTTC. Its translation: CASLTGGVERAPYEQYF.